This T cell receptor (beta chain) derives from a study of radiation and T cells in renal cell carcinoma. Overall study results and limits: Top tumor clonotypes rose in blood 2 weeks post-radiation, then contracted. In nephrectomy-only tumors, top 100 clonotypes averaged around 45%, versus approximately 54% irradiated.

Per the germline V gene, CDR1 is SEHNR and CDR2 is FQNEAQ (reference sequence). The CDR3 spans 16 residues. Trimming removed 5 bases at V and 3 bases at J, with 14 bases between. Some clones are missing from TCRdb's copy, which holds only in-frame ones; the method was immunoSEQ multiplex PCR. The table shows around 16,000 clones, with approximately 53% occurring only once. On this clone: Its antigen remains unknown.

Documented treatment: 15 Gy SBRT to primary tumor, nephrectomy 4 weeks later. The tumor was a clear cell renal cell carcinoma. The rearrangement joins TRBV7-9 to TRBJ2-6; D is uncertain. Material: tumor tissue, obtained from a patient whose treatment included radiotherapy and nephrectomy. This sequence originates from a woman between 55 and 75 years old with renal cell carcinoma. The CDR3 region has the DNA TGTGCCAGCAGCGCACTCCTGGGGTTTGGGGCCAACGTCCTGACTTTC. It translates to CASSALLGFGANVLTF.